This T cell receptor beta chain was recorded in a study of long-term antiretroviral therapy in people with HIV. Study-wide results and caveats: Comparison with controls showed narrower CDR3 length ranges in HIV repertoires. Despite increasing after ART, diversity remained lower than that of transplant donor controls.

Researchers ran immunoSEQ v3.0 at survey level. Assay used: immunoSEQ multiplex PCR; TCRdb lists only in-frame clones, some missing. The sample holds roughly 10,000 clones, 81% seen once. Concerning this clone itself: Its antigen is undetermined.

Germline CDR1 SGHVS, CDR2 FNYEAQ. This CDR3 contains 16 residues. Trimming cost V 4 bases and J 0 bases, with 13 bases left between them. The chain combines TRBV7-6 with TRBJ1-3, with D perhaps TRBD1 (5 bases). This TCR was recovered from a man aged 40-49 years with HIV. The sample consisted of unsorted PBMCs, taken 1.8 years after starting antiretroviral therapy. CDR3 region: CASSSVDSYSGNTIYF. Written as DNA, the CDR3 is TGTGCCAGCAGCTCAGTAGACAGCTACTCTGGAAACACCATATATTTT.